The sequence of this TCR beta chain was determined in a study of OX40 agonist ivuxolimab in advanced cancers. Study at large: Each dose-escalation patient presented with hepatocellular carcinoma, melanoma, renal cell or head and neck cancer.

With V trimmed by 2 bases and J by 6 bases, 7 bases remained unmatched. Germline CDR1 is WSHSY and CDR2 is SAAADI. The CDR3 consists of 15 residues. Patients who had autoimmune disease history or got systemic immunosuppression were left out. Blood specimens came from baseline, cycle 4 day 1, and cycle 7 day 1. Here immunoSEQ multiplex PCR was the method, and the copy in TCRdb shows in-frame clones only, minus some. The table has 20,000 to 25,000 clones, approximately 80% seen once. This clone came up a few times. The J gene is TRBJ1-2, the V gene TRBV10-2, with 9 bases lining up with TRBD1. The source is an adult with an advanced solid tumor such as melanoma, head and neck, liver or kidney cancer. Sequencing used CD4+ or CD8+ T cells sorted from blood, obtained in a trial of the OX40 agonist ivuxolimab. The CDR3 nucleotides are TGCGCCAGCAGTGAGGATGCTACAGGGGGCCATGGCTACACCTTC. This sequence encodes CASSEDATGGHGYTF.